This T cell receptor delta chain was captured by sequencing in a study of Vδ1+ human thymocytes. Study results and limitations: In the thymus, TRG and TRD repertoires looked highly polyclonal with Gaussian CDR3 lengths. Unlike peripheral blood Vdelta1+ controls, thymic delta-chain sequences included about 20% Vdelta2 and few Vdelta3.

Extracted RNA was reverse transcribed into cDNA. CDR3 amplicons came from multiplex PCR with pooled V-gene forward and constant-region reverse primers. TCRdb re-called the multiplex PCR reads using CATT. The profile shows some 54,000 delta-chain clones, approximately 15% of them singletons. This clone was observed a handful of times. Its antigen remains unknown. The CDR3 covers 18 residues. V lost 2 bases and J lost 0; bases outside the gene matches: 10. Germline V CDR1 and CDR2: TSWWSYY, QGS. The sorted cells were CD3+ Vdelta1+ Vdelta2- thymocytes from alphabeta-depleted thymus. The sequenced sample was Vdelta1+ gamma-delta thymocytes from the thymus. Documented subset: FACS-sorted CD3+ TCRalphabeta- TCRVdelta1+ TCRVdelta2- thymocytes. The receptor was derived from a boy less than two years old who had congenital heart surgery. The genes are TRDV1 and TRDJ1, with 9 bases lining up with TRDD3. CDR3 protein: CALGEGTGDTHYTDKLIF. Written as DNA, the CDR3 is TGTGCTCTTGGGGAAGGTACGGGGGATACCCACTACACCGATAAACTCATCTTT.